This T cell receptor beta chain comes out of a study of regulatory T cells in long-lasting Graves disease. Both iRepertoire HTBI primers and Arm-PCR of CDR3 regions were used to build the TCR beta libraries. TCRdb redid the calling of the multiplex PCR reads with MiXCR, one entry per CDR3 protein. The sample has about 300,000 distinct CDR3 sequences; approximately 20% are singletons. Sample time point: persistent/refractory GD, antithyroid drugs over 5 years with positive TRAb. Researchers made the TCR library from RNA that was extracted from PBMCs. American Thyroid Association guidelines were used to diagnose Graves' disease. The germline V gene has CDR1 SGHRS and CDR2 YFSETQ. The V end was cut by 5 bases, the J end by 0 bases, with 15 bases between. This CDR3 region has 15 residues.

This receptor was obtained from a female donor with Graves disease. The input for sequencing was peripheral blood mononuclear cells (PBMCs), taken when the disease was refractory, from a patient treated with antithyroid drugs. V usage is TRBV5-1 and J usage is TRBJ2-7; no firm D call. CDR3 sequence (DNA): TGCGCCAGCAGAGATGGGCAGGAAAGCTCCTACGAGCAGTACTTC. This codes for CASRDGQESSYEQYF.